The 5 T cell receptor beta chains below were found in one sample sequenced in a study of blood T cells in healthy people across ages. Combining a sample-barcoded 5' primer with a J-beta primer mix, a second PCR ran for 7 to 11 cycles. MiXCR, applied by TCRdb to the 5' RACE reads, yields one record per CDR3 protein. The sample lists around 320,000 distinct CDR3 sequences; around 27% were seen once. The source material was blood. The receptors come from a woman aged 65 to 85 in good health.

The V and J genes are TRBV5-6 and TRBJ1-1; 9 bases match TRBD1. The CDR3 has 14 residues. V lost 3 bases and J lost 3; bases outside the gene matches: 3. Germline V gives CDR1 SGHDT, CDR2 YYEEEE. This chain's CDR3 is CASSWRQGDTEAFF. The CDR3 DNA is TGTGCCAGCAGCTGGAGACAGGGGGACACTGAAGCTTTCTTT.

The chain couples TRBV9 to TRBJ2-7; 9 positions agree with TRBD2. The V gene's germline CDR1 is SGDLS and CDR2 YYNGEE. The V segment lost 0 bases and the J segment 1 base; nucleotides outside the gene matches: 2. This CDR3 is 15 amino acids long. DNA for the CDR3: TGTGCCAGCAGCGTAGGCGGGAGGGGTTCCTACGAGCAGTACTTC. Protein: CASSVGGRGSYEQYF.

This rearrangement joins TRBV6-2 or TRBV6-3 to TRBJ2-5, with TRBD1 matching 10 bases. V gave up 2 bases and J gave up 4 bases; unmatched junction bases: 7. This CDR3 has 16 residues. Germline CDR1 is MNHEY and CDR2 is SVGEGT. The CDR3 DNA is TGTGCCAGCAGTTACGGGGACAGGGGTCGCGGAGAGACCCAGTACTTC. It yields the protein CASSYGDRGRGETQYF.

The rearrangement uses TRBV28 and TRBJ2-7; 7 nucleotides line up with TRBD1. Germline V CDR1 and CDR2: MDHEN, SYDVKM. The CDR3 extends over 21 amino acids. Trimming removed 5 bases from V and 2 bases from J; junction bases left unmatched: 27. The CDR3 bases are TGTGCCAGCAGTACATTCGGAAAGAATTCTCCTGACAGGGCCACTCCCTACGAGCAGTACTTC. As protein: CASSTFGKNSPDRATPYEQYF.

This clonotype was observed many times. V gene TRBV14 combines with J gene TRBJ2-1; D gene ambiguous. The V end lost 7 bases, the J end lost 9 bases, and 16 bases lay between the germline ends. Germline V gives CDR1 SGHDN, CDR2 FVKESK. The length of the CDR3 is 13 residues. This chain's CDR3 is CASKRNLLGEQFF. DNA of the CDR3: TGTGCCAGCAAAAGGAATCTTCTCGGTGAGCAGTTCTTC.